Each of the 30 T cell receptor beta chains below was sequenced from the same sample in a study of cytomegalovirus exposure and HLA in healthy donors. PCR involved 60 Vbeta and 13 Jbeta primers. Here immunoSEQ multiplex PCR was the method, and the copy in TCRdb shows in-frame clones only, minus some. Of some 95,000 clones in the sample, 78% were seen once. The sample was PBMCs. These receptors were collected from a woman aged 40 to 49 in good health and CMV-seropositive.

The CDR3 loop reads CAWSVLGAGSYNEQFF. CDR3 nucleotides: TGTGCCTGGAGTGTACTCGGGGCGGGGTCCTACAATGAGCAGTTCTTC. The gene calls are TRBV30 and TRBJ2-1, with D perhaps matching TRBD2 (6 bases). With 0 bases removed from V and 1 base from J, the gap between germline ends came to 13 bases. CDR1 and CDR2 from the germline V gene are GTSNPN and SVGIG (reference sequence). The CDR3 sequence is 16 residues long.

V gene TRBV28 combines with J gene TRBJ1-1, with D perhaps matching TRBD1 (6 bases). Germline CDR1 and CDR2: MDHEN and SYDVKM. CDR3 length: 11 residues. V was clipped by 7 bases and J by 7 bases, with 10 bases between them. The CDR3 nucleotides read TGTGCCAGCACCGAAGGGGGTGAAGCTTTCTTT. Protein product: CASTEGGEAFF.

This chain connects TRBV15 to TRBJ2-7, with TRBD1 identical over 8 bases. V gave up 0 bases and J gave up 3 bases; unmatched junction bases: 13. CDR1 is LNHNV and CDR2 is YYDKDF in the germline V gene (reference sequence). This CDR3 is built from 18 residues. DNA for the CDR3: TGTGCCACCAGCAGAGATTCGTGGACAGGGCTAATATTCTACGAGCAGTACTTC. This sequence encodes CATSRDSWTGLIFYEQYF.

This clone showed up just once. V gene TRBV6-5 combines with J gene TRBJ2-7; 10 bases match TRBD1. Trimming removed 2 bases from V and 3 bases from J; junction bases left unmatched: 7. This CDR3 spans 16 amino acids. Germline V gene data show CDR1 as MNHEY and CDR2 as SVGAGI. The chain's CDR3 is CASSYGRDRGIYEQYF. CDR3 bases: TGTGCCAGCAGTTACGGCCGGGACAGGGGTATCTACGAGCAGTACTTC.

This chain joins TRBV15 and TRBJ2-7; 7 positions agree with TRBD2. J was trimmed by 5 bases and V by 7 bases; bases with no gene match: 14. The V gene's germline CDR1 is LNHNV and CDR2 YYDKDF (reference sequence). This CDR3 is 15 amino acids long. The DNA for the CDR3 is TGTGCCACCACCCCGGGGGGTACTCCGAGCGACGAGCAGTACTTC. It codes for CATTPGGTPSDEQYF.

The V gene is TRBV10-3, the J gene TRBJ1-4, with D possibly TRBD1 on 5 matching bases. Germline V lookup: CDR1 ENHRY, CDR2 SYGVKD. The CDR3 contains 16 residues. V was pared by 6 bases and J by 4 bases, with 18 bases between. CDR3 sequence reads: CAISPSTGDGNEKLFF. The CDR3 DNA reads TGTGCCATCAGCCCTTCTACGGGGGACGGTAATGAAAAACTGTTTTTT.

In DNA, the CDR3 is TGTGCCACCTCGGGACAGGGAGTCGGCGAGCAGTACTTC. Its translation is CATSGQGVGEQYF. This sequence joins TRBV2 and TRBJ2-7; TRBD1 aligns across 9 bases. With V trimmed by 10 bases and J by 6 bases, 10 bases remained unmatched. The CDR3 loop spans 13 amino acids. Per the germline V gene, CDR1 is SNHLY and CDR2 is FYNNEI.

The chain recombines TRBV29-1 with TRBJ2-5; D possibly corresponds to TRBD1 (6 bases). The DNA end is more similar to TRBJ2-7, so the J call may be wrong. The CDR3 spans 13 residues. Looked up from germline, CDR1 is SQVTM and CDR2 is ANQGSEA. The CDR3: CSALDSLSYEQYF. CDR3 DNA: TGCAGCGCCCTGGACAGCCTTTCCTACGAGCAGTACTTC.

Worth noting for this clone: The junction differs from germline at one of its ends, possibly a read error. CDR3 in amino acids: CASSLAAGTSGRESNTGELFF. Here the CDR3 DNA reads TGTGCTAGCAGCTTAGCCGCAGGGACTAGCGGGAGGGAATCGAACACCGGGGAGCTGTTTTTT. The gene calls are TRBV7-7 and TRBJ2-2; 16 positions match TRBD2. The CDR3 totals 21 residues. Germline V lookup: CDR1 SSHAT, CDR2 FNYEAQ (reference sequence).

CDR3 in amino acids: CASSGGRPFSGANVLTF. DNA of the CDR3: TGTGCCAGCTCGGGGGGCCGTCCCTTCTCTGGGGCCAACGTCCTGACTTTC. V gene TRBV28 combines with J gene TRBJ2-6; tentatively, D is TRBD2 (7 bases). V was pared by 8 bases and J by 0 bases, with 17 bases between. Germline CDR1 MDHEN, CDR2 SYDVKM. This CDR3 is 17 amino acids long.

This sequence joins TRBV5-1 and TRBJ2-4; 11 nucleotides agree with TRBD1. In germline, CDR1 is SGHRS, CDR2 YFSETQ. There are 16 residues in the CDR3. After removal of 4 bases from V and 2 bases from J, the junction contained 5 bases not matched to a gene. CDR3: CASSIGQGATKNIQYF. For the CDR3, the DNA is TGCGCCAGCAGCATCGGACAGGGGGCAACCAAAAACATTCAGTACTTC.

The chain combines TRBV5-1 with TRBJ2-5; possible D gene TRBD1, 5 bases. The DNA end is more similar to TRBJ2-7, so the J call may be wrong. The germline V gene encodes CDR1 SGHRS and CDR2 YFSETQ. The CDR3 spans 15 residues. CDR3 sequence reads: CASSLEPGNRYEQYF. DNA of the CDR3: TGCGCCAGCAGCTTGGAACCAGGGAATAGGTACGAGCAGTACTTC.

This clone was recorded a few times. The gene calls are TRBV28 and TRBJ2-5, with D perhaps TRBD2 (6 bases). Germline loops: CDR1 MDHEN, CDR2 SYDVKM. Trimming took 5 bases from V and 5 from J, leaving 12 bases between them. The CDR3 spans 13 residues. The CDR3: CASSEGTRETQYF. CDR3 bases: TGTGCCAGCAGTGAGGGGACTCGGGAGACCCAGTACTTC.

The rearrangement joins TRBV5-1 to TRBJ2-7; 9 bases are a match to TRBD1. The CDR3 loop spans 15 amino acids. Germline CDR1 and CDR2: SGHRS and YFSETQ. V shed 4 bases and J 2 bases; nucleotides not matched to a gene: 7. The CDR3 reads CASSPQGQGTYEQYF. The CDR3 DNA is TGCGCCAGCAGCCCGCAGGGACAGGGAACCTACGAGCAGTACTTC. Full variable domain (outside the CDR3, taken from reference TRBV5-1 and TRBJ2-7): KAGVTQTPRYLIKTRGQQVTLSCSPISGHRSVSWYQQTPGQGLQFLFEYFSETQRNKGNFPGRFSGRQFSNSRSEMNVSTLELGDSALYLCASSPQGQGTYEQYFGPGTRLTVT.

V is TRBV11-2 and J is TRBJ2-7; 7 bases agree with TRBD1. Germline V gene lookup returns CDR1 SGHAT and CDR2 FQNNGV. The V gene end was trimmed by 5 bases and the J gene end by 2 bases; junction bases not matched to a gene: 9. The CDR3 sequence is 15 residues long. The CDR3 bases are TGTGCCAGCAGCCTACCAACAGGGGTCACCTACGAGCAGTACTTC. It is translated as CASSLPTGVTYEQYF.

The chain recombines TRBV30 with TRBJ1-1, with a weak D call TRBD1 (6 bases). Looked up from germline, CDR1 is GTSNPN and CDR2 is SVGIG (reference sequence). The CDR3 has 11 residues. V lost 1 base and J lost 11, with 11 bases in between. Here the CDR3 reads CAWSGGGQAFF. In DNA form, the CDR3 reads TGTGCCTGGAGTGGGGGGGGGCAGGCTTTCTTT.

A few counts support this clone. The rearrangement links TRBV10-1 to TRBJ2-1; 12 bases line up with TRBD2. Germline CDR1 reads WNHNN; CDR2 reads SYGVQD (reference sequence). The ends lost 3 bases at V and 9 bases at J; junction bases unmatched: 3. The CDR3 has 14 residues. In nucleotides, the CDR3 is TGCGCCAGCAGTGATCAGGGACTAGCGGGTGAGCAGTTCTTC. Amino acids: CASSDQGLAGEQFF.

This clone was counted only a few times. The chain couples TRBV9 to TRBJ1-4; the D is unclear. Trimming shortened V by 0 bases and J by 4 bases, and 10 bases separated the two germline ends. This CDR3 has 15 amino acids. The germline V gene has CDR1 SGDLS and CDR2 YYNGEE. The CDR3 DNA reads as TGTGCCAGCAGCGTAGGTAGTCAGGTTAATGAAAAACTGTTTTTT. Translation: CASSVGSQVNEKLFF.

V gene TRBV27 combines with J gene TRBJ2-1; possible D gene TRBD2, 5 bases. V lost 5 bases to trimming and J lost 0 bases, with 11 bases between them. The CDR3 has 15 amino acids. The germline CDR1 and CDR2 sequences are MNHEY and SMNVEV (reference sequence). CDR3: CASSNKRSSYNEQFF. CDR3 bases: TGTGCCAGCAGTAACAAGCGGAGCTCCTACAATGAGCAGTTCTTC.

The DNA of the CDR3 is TGTGCCAGCAGTTTATTCCCCGGGACTAGCGGGAGTCGAAACGAGCAGTACTTC. Its translation: CASSLFPGTSGSRNEQYF. The rearrangement uses TRBV27 and TRBJ2-7; 14 bases align to TRBD2. The length of the CDR3 is 18 residues. Trimming at V came to 1 base and at J to 5 bases, leaving 10 bases not matched to a gene. From germline, CDR1 is MNHEY and CDR2 SMNVEV (reference sequence).

This clone was seen once. The rearrangement joins TRBV28 to TRBJ1-4; 7 bases match TRBD1. With 6 bases clipped from V and 5 bases from J, the junction kept 9 bases outside the gene matches. The CDR3 runs to 15 residues. Germline CDR1 reads MDHEN; CDR2 reads SYDVKM. In DNA, the CDR3 is TGTGCCAGCAGGGCCTCCGGGACAGAAAATGAAAAACTGTTTTTT. As protein: CASRASGTENEKLFF.

This chain joins TRBV6-5 and TRBJ1-5; 8 positions match TRBD1. This CDR3 has 15 residues. V lost 3 bases to trimming and J lost 2 bases; unmatched junction nucleotides: 3. Germline values: CDR1 MNHEY, CDR2 SVGAGI. This chain's CDR3 is CASSYQDRGNQPQHF. CDR3 nucleotides: TGTGCCAGCAGTTATCAGGACAGGGGCAATCAGCCCCAGCATTTT.

About this clone itself: The junction does not match germline at one end; this may be a read error. The chain employs TRBV7-3 and TRBJ2-1; TRBD1 agrees at 9 bases. The germline CDR1 and CDR2 sequences are SGHTA and FQGTGA. This CDR3 is 14 amino acids long. CDR3 region: CASSSLGQGSKLVF. CDR3 nucleotide sequence: TGTGCCAGCAGCTCTCTCGGACAGGGGTCAAAATTGGTCTTC.

This sequence joins TRBV29-1 and TRBJ2-7, with 9 bases matching TRBD1. The junction had 7 bases not matched to a gene; V was cut back by 3 bases and J by 4 bases. Germline V CDR1 and CDR2: SQVTM, ANQGSEA. This CDR3 is 14 amino acids long. The CDR3 reads CSVDQQGAGYEQYF. The CDR3 DNA reads as TGCAGCGTTGACCAACAGGGGGCTGGGTACGAGCAGTACTTC.

This rearrangement joins TRBV7-8 to TRBJ2-3, with 9 bases lining up with TRBD2. The V gene's germline CDR1 is SGHVS and CDR2 FQNEAQ. The ends lost 0 bases at V and 5 bases at J; junction bases unmatched: 9. This CDR3 spans 17 amino acids. Here the CDR3 reads CASSLAMIAGDIDTQYF. The CDR3 DNA is TGTGCCAGCAGCTTAGCGATGATAGCGGGAGATATAGATACGCAGTATTTT. The variable domain in full, with the rest retrieved from reference TRBV7-8 and TRBJ2-3, is GAGVSQSPRYKVAKRGQDVALRCDPISGHVSLFWYQQALGQGPEFLTYFQNEAQLDKSGLPSDRFFAERPEGSVSTLKIQRTQQEDSAVYLCASSLAMIAGDIDTQYFGPGTRLTVL.

The rearrangement uses TRBV5-1 and TRBJ2-2, with D perhaps matching TRBD2 (5 bases). The germline V gene encodes CDR1 SGHRS and CDR2 YFSETQ. V gave up 2 bases and J gave up 6 bases, with 11 bases separating them. The CDR3 loop spans 14 amino acids. The CDR3: CASSFFLASGELFF. The CDR3 DNA is TGCGCCAGCAGCTTCTTCCTAGCCTCCGGGGAGCTGTTTTTT.

V is TRBV28 and J is TRBJ2-1, with TRBD2 matching 9 bases. CDR1 is MDHEN and CDR2 is SYDVKM in the germline V gene. V dropped 7 bases and J dropped 8; count of bases not matched to a gene: 9. This CDR3 contains 14 residues. DNA of the CDR3: TGTGCCAGCATAGGGGCGGGAGGGCGGGATGAGCAGTTCTTC. Protein product: CASIGAGGRDEQFF.

The chain couples TRBV18 to TRBJ2-1; D not resolved. Deletions cut 3 bases from V and 4 bases from J, with 19 bases between. CDR1 KGHSH and CDR2 LQKENI come from the germline V gene. The CDR3 spans 17 residues. As DNA, the CDR3 is TGTGCCAGCTCACCTGACTCTCCAGTCCCAGATTACAATGAGCAGTTCTTC. Translation gives CASSPDSPVPDYNEQFF. The full variable domain, completed using reference TRBV18 and TRBJ2-1, is NAGVMQNPRHLVRRRGQEARLRCSPMKGHSHVYWYRQLPEEGLKFMVYLQKENIIDESGMPKERFSAEFPKEGPSILRIQQVVRGDSAAYFCASSPDSPVPDYNEQFFGPGTRLTVL.

The chain joins TRBV5-6 to TRBJ1-6; 10 nucleotides line up with TRBD1. Germline V CDR1 and CDR2: SGHDT, YYEEEE. CDR3 length: 14 residues. V lost 4 bases, J lost 10 bases, and 5 bases stayed unmatched. DNA of the CDR3: TGTGCCAGCAGCCGGGACAGGGGAGACTCACCCCTCCACTTT. Its translation is CASSRDRGDSPLHF.

The chain has TRBV7-9 and TRBJ2-1; TRBD1 matches 8 bases. The V gene's germline CDR1 is SEHNR and CDR2 FQNEAQ (reference sequence). The V and J ends lost 1 base and 6 bases, in that order; junction bases with no gene match: 8. The CDR3 has 16 amino acids. CDR3 sequence (DNA): TGTGCCAGCAGCTTAGTGCCCAGGGGGCCACCCAATGAGCAGTTCTTC. This translates into CASSLVPRGPPNEQFF.